The following is a T cell receptor beta chain sequence with its context. The data were taken from a study of blood T cell repertoires in COVID-19. At the level of the study: The study drew acute and convalescent COVID-19 samples from the United States, Italy and Spain. The analysed material was cDNA or gDNA that came from T cells, B-cell-depleted T cells, or PBMCs.

TCRdb keeps only in-frame clones here, not all; method: immunoSEQ multiplex PCR. The data show 150,000 to 200,000 clones, less than 85% seen once. The receptor was isolated from a human donor with acute or convalescent COVID-19. The donor label of this sample is uncertain. Material for sequencing was peripheral blood.

The CDR3 region has the DNA TGTGCCAGCAGTTTGGGGGGACAGGTCGGATATGGCTACACCTTC. This sequence encodes CASSLGGQVGYGYTF. The rearrangement joins TRBV28 to TRBJ1-2, with 8 nucleotides matching TRBD1. The length of the CDR3 is 15 residues. The ends lost 3 bases at V and 5 bases at J; junction bases unmatched: 8. Germline V gives CDR1 MDHEN, CDR2 SYDVKM.